This T cell receptor (beta chain) derives from a study of cytomegalovirus exposure and HLA in healthy donors. Study-wide findings and caveats: The authors listed 180 or so TCR beta chains as cytomegalovirus-associated. Equally common other TCR beta chains were less clonally expanded than HLA-associated ones, a later analysis found.

A remark on this clone: No antigen is known for it.

PCR involved 60 Vbeta and 13 Jbeta primers. Produced via immunoSEQ multiplex PCR; TCRdb's table is partial and in-frame only. The sample holds 250,000 to 350,000 clones, under 80% seen once. The CDR3 is made up of 15 amino acids. V was clipped by 1 base and J by 4 bases; unmatched bases: 6. Germline V gene lookup returns CDR1 SGHDT and CDR2 YYEEEE. The material sequenced was PBMCs. This receptor was identified in a female donor in good health and CMV-seronegative. The V gene is TRBV5-6, the J gene TRBJ2-7; TRBD1 matches at 9 bases. CDR3 DNA: TGTGCCAGCAGCTTGAGCGGGACAGGGAGGTACGAGCAGTACTTC. Amino acids: CASSLSGTGRYEQYF.